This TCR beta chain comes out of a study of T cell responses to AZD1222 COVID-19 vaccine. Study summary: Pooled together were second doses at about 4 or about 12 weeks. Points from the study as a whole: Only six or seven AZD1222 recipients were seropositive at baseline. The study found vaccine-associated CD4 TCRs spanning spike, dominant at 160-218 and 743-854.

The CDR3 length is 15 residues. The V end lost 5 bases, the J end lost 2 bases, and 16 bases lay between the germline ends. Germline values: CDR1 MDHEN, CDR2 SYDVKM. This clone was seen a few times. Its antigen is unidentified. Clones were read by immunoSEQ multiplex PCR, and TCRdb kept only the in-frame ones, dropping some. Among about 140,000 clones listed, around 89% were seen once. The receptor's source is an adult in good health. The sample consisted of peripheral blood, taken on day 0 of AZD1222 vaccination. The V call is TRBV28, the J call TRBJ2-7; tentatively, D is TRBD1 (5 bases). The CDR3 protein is CASSLSGADTYEQYF. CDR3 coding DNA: TGTGCCAGCAGTCTAAGTGGGGCAGATACCTACGAGCAGTACTTC. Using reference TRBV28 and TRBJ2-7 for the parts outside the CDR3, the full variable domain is DVKVTQSSRYLVKRTGEKVFLECVQDMDHENMFWYRQDPGLGLRLIYFSYDVKMKEKGDIPEGYSVSREKKERFSLILESASTNQTSMYLCASSLSGADTYEQYFGPGTRLTVT.